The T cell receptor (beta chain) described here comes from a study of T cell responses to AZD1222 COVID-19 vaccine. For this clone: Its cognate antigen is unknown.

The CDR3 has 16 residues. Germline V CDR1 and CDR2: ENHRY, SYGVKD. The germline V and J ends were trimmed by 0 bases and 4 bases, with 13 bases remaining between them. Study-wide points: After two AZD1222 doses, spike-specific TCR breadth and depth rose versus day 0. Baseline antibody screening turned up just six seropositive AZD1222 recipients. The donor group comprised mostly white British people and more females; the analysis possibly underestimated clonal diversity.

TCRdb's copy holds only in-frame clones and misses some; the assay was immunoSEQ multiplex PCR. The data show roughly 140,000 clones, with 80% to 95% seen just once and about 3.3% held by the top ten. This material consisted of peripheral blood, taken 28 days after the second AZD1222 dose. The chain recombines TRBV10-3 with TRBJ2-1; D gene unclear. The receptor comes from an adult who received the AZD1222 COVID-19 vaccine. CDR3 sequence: CAISESTPPTYNEQFF. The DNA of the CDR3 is TGTGCCATCAGTGAGTCGACTCCGCCGACGTACAATGAGCAGTTCTTC.